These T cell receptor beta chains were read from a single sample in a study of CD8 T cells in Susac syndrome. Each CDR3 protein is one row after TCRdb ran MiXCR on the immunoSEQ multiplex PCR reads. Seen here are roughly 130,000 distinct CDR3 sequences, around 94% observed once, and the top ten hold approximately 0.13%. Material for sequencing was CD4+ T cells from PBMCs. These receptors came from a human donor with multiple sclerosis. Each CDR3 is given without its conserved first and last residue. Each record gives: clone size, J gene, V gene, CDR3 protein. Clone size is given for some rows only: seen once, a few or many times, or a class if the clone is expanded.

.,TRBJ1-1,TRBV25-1,ASRNDRATEAF
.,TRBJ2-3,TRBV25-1,ASSATSGRTDTQY
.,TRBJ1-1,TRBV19,ASSRDRGPMNTEAF
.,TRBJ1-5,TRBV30,AWSTGTNQPQH
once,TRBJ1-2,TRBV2,ASSERRDFGGYT
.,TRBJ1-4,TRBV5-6,ASSWGVSGEKLF
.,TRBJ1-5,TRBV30,AWGGGGNQPQH
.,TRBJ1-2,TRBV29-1,SVLPTGFNYGYT
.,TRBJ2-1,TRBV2,ASSEALAISGEQF
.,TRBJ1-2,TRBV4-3,ASSQDYNDLYGYT
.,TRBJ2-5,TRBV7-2,ASSLGQGHTQY
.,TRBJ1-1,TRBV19,ASSMSRATPEAF
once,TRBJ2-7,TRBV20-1,SARVVPGRGEQY
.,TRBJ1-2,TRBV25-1,ASRERAYGYT